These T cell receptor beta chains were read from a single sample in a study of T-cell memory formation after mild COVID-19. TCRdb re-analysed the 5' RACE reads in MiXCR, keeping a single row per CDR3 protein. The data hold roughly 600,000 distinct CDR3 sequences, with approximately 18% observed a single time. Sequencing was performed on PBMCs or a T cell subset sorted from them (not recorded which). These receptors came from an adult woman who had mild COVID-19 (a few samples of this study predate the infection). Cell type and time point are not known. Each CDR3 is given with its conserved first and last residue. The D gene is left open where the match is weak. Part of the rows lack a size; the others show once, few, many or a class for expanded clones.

DNA: TGCGCCAGCAGCCAAAGTCGGGGTGTTGGGACAGCCTCTGGAAACACCATATATTTT
CDR3: CASSQSRGVGTASGNTIYF
J: TRBJ1-3
size: -
D: TRBD1
V: TRBV4-3

DNA: TGTGCCAGCAGCTTCAGAGAGTCCCATGGCTACACCTTC
CDR3: CASSFRESHGYTF
J: TRBJ1-2
size: few
D: -
V: TRBV12-3/TRBV12-4

DNA: TGTGCCAGCAGCTCCGGACTAGCCCGCGGTAGGGAGCAGTTCTTC
CDR3: CASSSGLARGREQFF
J: TRBJ2-1
size: -
D: TRBD2
V: TRBV11-2

DNA: TGTGCCAGCAGTGGGGACAGGGATGTGAATGAGCAGTTCTTC
CDR3: CASSGDRDVNEQFF
J: TRBJ2-1
size: few
D: TRBD1
V: TRBV12-3/TRBV12-4

DNA: TGCGCCAGCAGCCAAGATTACCCGGGGTATAGCAATCAGCCCCAGCATTTT
CDR3: CASSQDYPGYSNQPQHF
J: TRBJ1-5
size: -
D: -
V: TRBV4-1

DNA: TGTGCCAGCAGCTTCCTTGGAGGAGGTTACAATGAGCAGTTCTTC
CDR3: CASSFLGGGYNEQFF
J: TRBJ2-1
size: -
D: -
V: TRBV13

DNA: TGCGCCAGCAGCTTAAGTAGGGTCGACACCGGGGAGCTGTTTTTT
CDR3: CASSLSRVDTGELFF
J: TRBJ2-2
size: few
D: -
V: TRBV5-1

DNA: TGTGCCACCAGTGATGCGACAGGGGGTTATACTGAAGAGACCCAGTACTTC
CDR3: CATSDATGGYTEETQYF
J: TRBJ2-5
size: few
D: TRBD1
V: TRBV24-1

DNA: TGTGCCATCAGTGAGGGGACTAGCGACCAAGAGACCCAGTACTTC
CDR3: CAISEGTSDQETQYF
J: TRBJ2-5
size: few
D: TRBD2
V: TRBV10-3

DNA: TGTGCCAGCAGAAATACTTACAATCAGCCCCAGCATTTT
CDR3: CASRNTYNQPQHF
J: TRBJ1-5
size: -
D: -
V: TRBV28

DNA: TGTGCCAGCAGCCAAGAGTGGAGCGGGAGGGCCCTGGAGCAGTACTTC
CDR3: CASSQEWSGRALEQYF
J: TRBJ2-7
size: many
D: TRBD2
V: TRBV3-1

DNA: TGTGCCAGCAGTGGGGACTTGTACAATGAGCAGTTCTTC
CDR3: CASSGDLYNEQFF
J: TRBJ2-1
size: -
D: -
V: TRBV12-3/TRBV12-4

DNA: TGCAGTGGGACACGGCAGGGCGGGCTCGAGCAGTACTTC
CDR3: CSGTRQGGLEQYF
J: TRBJ2-7
size: -
D: -
V: TRBV20-1

DNA: TGTGCCAGCAGCCCTCGTGGTAGCGGGGGGGCCCGGAATGAGCAGTTCTTC
CDR3: CASSPRGSGGARNEQFF
J: TRBJ2-1
size: -
D: TRBD2
V: TRBV7-2

DNA: TGTGCCAGTAGGCCCCTGGGCCCCGGGGAGCTGTTTTTT
CDR3: CASRPLGPGELFF
J: TRBJ2-2
size: -
D: -
V: TRBV19

DNA: TGTGCCAGCAGCGTAGGGCTCAGCCACTACGAGCAGTACTTC
CDR3: CASSVGLSHYEQYF
J: TRBJ2-7
size: -
D: -
V: TRBV9

DNA: TGTGCCAGCAGCTTAGAAGGCGGGCCCGGGTGGGCCCAGTACTTC
CDR3: CASSLEGGPGWAQYF
J: TRBJ2-5
size: -
D: -
V: TRBV7-8

DNA: TGTGCCAGTAGCTCCGGACTAGCGGGAGGACAGCAGTACTTC
CDR3: CASSSGLAGGQQYF
J: TRBJ2-7
size: -
D: TRBD2
V: TRBV19